The rows below give T cell receptor beta chains drawn from one sample of a study of shared clonotypes between healthy human individuals. The data were produced by immunoSEQ multiplex PCR, yet TCRdb's version contains in-frame clones alone and is incomplete. The sample consists of about 730,000 clones, approximately 72% of them appearing once. The specimen was memory CD4+ T cells sorted from blood. The receptors derive from a woman in her 30s in good health. CDR3s include the opening cysteine and the closing phenylalanine or tryptophan. D genes are given only for firm matches. Clone size is stated in some rows and not others, as once, few, many or a class when expanded.

d_call,clone_size,v_call,j_call,cdr3_nt,cdr3_aa
NA,NA,TRBV4-1,TRBJ1-1,TGCGCCAGCAGCCAAGCAGCGGGCGGTATCCGGTGGGGCACTGAAGCTTTCTTT,CASSQAAGGIRWGTEAFF
NA,few,TRBV10-2,TRBJ2-3,TGCGCCAGCAGGATTGAGCTGACCACAGATACGCAGTATTTT,CASRIELTTDTQYF
NA,NA,TRBV2,TRBJ1-5,TGTGCCAGCAGTGACCGTACCTCGAGCAATCAGCCCCAGCATTTT,CASSDRTSSNQPQHF
TRBD2,NA,TRBV6-4,TRBJ2-1,TGTGCCAGCAGTGACTCTTATAGCGGGAGGGCCAACAATGAGCAGTTCTTC,CASSDSYSGRANNEQFF
NA,NA,TRBV18,TRBJ2-5,TGTGCCAGCTCACCATTAGTAGAGACCCAGTACTTC,CASSPLVETQYF
NA,NA,TRBV25-1,TRBJ2-2,TGTGCCAGCAGTGAATATGTAGGGTCGGGGGAGCTGTTTTTT,CASSEYVGSGELFF
NA,NA,TRBV28,TRBJ1-1,TGTGCCAGCAGTTCGCGAGGGACGTACACTGAAGCTTTCTTT,CASSSRGTYTEAFF
TRBD2,NA,TRBV7-2,TRBJ2-1,TGTGCCAGCAGCTCCTACCGGGACTACCGAAATGAGCAGTTCTTC,CASSSYRDYRNEQFF
NA,NA,TRBV11-2,TRBJ2-7,TGTGCCAGCAGCTCCCCGAACAGGAACTACGAGCAGTACTTC,CASSSPNRNYEQYF
NA,once,TRBV5-6,TRBJ2-7,TGTGCCAGCAGCTTGGGGCGGAACTCCTACGAGCAGTACTTC,CASSLGRNSYEQYF
NA,NA,TRBV28,TRBJ1-4,TGTGCCAGCAGCTTAGGGTGGAATGAAAAACTGTTTTTT,CASSLGWNEKLFF
NA,once,TRBV19,TRBJ2-1,TGTGCCTCCCGCCCAGGAGCAGGTGCGGTCAATGAGCAGTTCTTC,CASRPGAGAVNEQFF
NA,NA,TRBV2,TRBJ2-6,TGTGCCAGCAGTTCGTATGGGGCAGGGTCTGGGGCCAACGTCCTGACTTTC,CASSSYGAGSGANVLTF
TRBD1,NA,TRBV28,TRBJ1-1,TGTGCCAGCACCCAGCAGGGGGGCTGGGGAGCTTTCTTT,CASTQQGGWGAFF
NA,NA,TRBV2,TRBJ1-5,TGTGCCAGCGTGCTGACCCGCAATCAGCCCCAGCATTTT,CASVLTRNQPQHF
TRBD2,NA,TRBV5-4,TRBJ2-7,TGTGCCAGCAGCTCCGGGACTAGCGGGAGGGCCTCGGGGGAGCAGTACTTC,CASSSGTSGRASGEQYF